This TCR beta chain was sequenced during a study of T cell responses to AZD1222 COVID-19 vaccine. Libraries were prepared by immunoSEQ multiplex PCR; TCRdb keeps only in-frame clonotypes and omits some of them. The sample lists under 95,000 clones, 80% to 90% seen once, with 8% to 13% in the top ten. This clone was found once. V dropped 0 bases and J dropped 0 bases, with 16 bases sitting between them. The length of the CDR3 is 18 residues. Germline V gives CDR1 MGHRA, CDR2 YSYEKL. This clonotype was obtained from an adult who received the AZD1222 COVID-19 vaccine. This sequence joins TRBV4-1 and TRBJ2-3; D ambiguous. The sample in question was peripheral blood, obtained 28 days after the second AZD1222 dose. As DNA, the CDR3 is TGCGCCAGCAGCCAAGAAAGTGGTCACAGTTCCAGCACAGATACGCAGTATTTT. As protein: CASSQESGHSSSTDTQYF.